These 10 T cell receptor beta chains share one sample of origin, sequenced in a study of OX40 agonist ivuxolimab in advanced cancers. Profiled with immunoSEQ multiplex PCR; TCRdb holds only in-frame clones, not every one. This sample has about 100,000 clones, with about nine tenths found just once. This specimen consisted of CD4+ or CD8+ T cells sorted from blood, obtained in a trial of the OX40 agonist ivuxolimab. The receptors come from an adult with an advanced solid tumor such as melanoma, head and neck, liver or kidney cancer.

The chain joins TRBV28 to TRBJ2-1; unclear D gene. The length of the CDR3 is 13 residues. CDR1 MDHEN and CDR2 SYDVKM come from the germline V gene. Trimming cost V 7 bases and J 3 bases, with 10 bases left between them. In DNA form, the CDR3 reads TGTGCCAGCATGAGGATAGACTACAATGAGCAGTTCTTC. Translated, it gives CASMRIDYNEQFF.

This clone has a handful of counts. V gene TRBV29-1 combines with J gene TRBJ2-7, with TRBD2 matching over 10 bases. This CDR3 spans 13 amino acids. CDR1 and CDR2 from the germline V gene are SQVTM and ANQGSEA. Trimming at V came to 7 bases and at J to 2 bases, leaving 5 bases not matched to a gene. The CDR3 region is CSGRLAGTYEQYF. The CDR3 bases are TGCAGCGGCAGACTAGCGGGTACCTACGAGCAGTACTTC.

This clone appeared a single time. J is TRBJ2-1 and V is TRBV6-1; the match to TRBD2 covers 12 bases. V lost 3 bases, J lost 4 bases, and 10 bases stayed unmatched. CDR1 is MNHNS, CDR2 SASEGT, per germline. The CDR3 is 18 residues long. Here the CDR3 DNA reads TGTGCCAGCAGTGATCTAGCGGGAGGGCACGTGGGATACAATGAGCAGTTCTTC. Translation: CASSDLAGGHVGYNEQFF.

The rearrangement links TRBV5-4 to TRBJ2-3; D unresolved. This CDR3 spans 12 amino acids. V gave up 2 bases and J gave up 3 bases, with 4 bases separating them. Germline assignment: CDR1 SGHNT and CDR2 YYREEE (reference sequence). This CDR3 is CASSFDTDTQYF. DNA of the CDR3: TGTGCCAGCAGCTTCGATACAGATACGCAGTATTTT.

This clone was observed a handful of times. The junction departs from germline at one end; a sequencing error may be responsible. The chain couples TRBV7-9 to TRBJ1-2; 7 positions match TRBD1. This CDR3 is built from 13 residues. Per germline, CDR1 SEHNR and CDR2 FQNEAQ (reference sequence). Written as DNA, the CDR3 is TGTGCCAGCAGCTTAGCTCCGGGACAGACTGAAATGTTC. It specifies CASSLAPGQTEMF.

V and J are TRBV6-6 and TRBJ1-1; 8 positions match TRBD1. This CDR3 contains 11 residues. J lost 6 bases, V lost 7 bases, and 1 base had no gene match. Germline CDR1 is MNHNY and CDR2 is SVGAGI (reference sequence). The CDR3 region is CASNRGAEAFF. DNA of the CDR3: TGTGCCAGCAACAGGGGGGCTGAAGCTTTCTTT.

This chain connects TRBV10-3 to TRBJ1-4, with TRBD1 matching 7 bases. CDR3 size: 15 residues. V lost 4 bases to trimming and J lost 3 bases; unmatched junction nucleotides: 5. Germline assignment: CDR1 ENHRY and CDR2 SYGVKD. CDR3 nucleotides: TGTGCCATCAGTGGACAGGGAGGAGCTAATGAAAAACTGTTTTTT. Its translation is CAISGQGGANEKLFF.

In this sample, this clone turned up a few times. This chain connects TRBV19 to TRBJ1-5, with 8 bases lining up with TRBD1. Looked up from germline, CDR1 is LNHDA and CDR2 is SQIVND (reference sequence). The junction had 5 bases not matched to a gene; V was cut back by 5 bases and J by 5 bases. The CDR3 is 14 residues long. The CDR3 region is CASSVQGADQPQHF. CDR3 nucleotide sequence: TGTGCCAGTAGTGTTCAGGGGGCCGATCAGCCCCAGCATTTT.

The chain uses TRBV29-1 and TRBJ2-1; D call uncertain. Trimming stripped 0 bases from V and 6 bases from J, with 9 bases between. The germline CDR1 and CDR2 sequences are SQVTM and ANQGSEA. The CDR3 has 13 residues. The CDR3 loop reads CSVEEHYSNEQFF. The CDR3 nucleotides read TGCAGCGTTGAAGAACATTACAGCAATGAGCAGTTCTTC.

In its sample, this clone was seen many times. The rearrangement links TRBV28 to TRBJ1-5; D may be TRBD1 (6 bases). Trimming took 6 bases from V and 7 from J, leaving 13 bases between them. Germline CDR1 and CDR2: MDHEN and SYDVKM. The CDR3 consists of 13 residues. CDR3 residues: CASRRGGQQPQHF. In nucleotides, the CDR3 is TGTGCCAGCAGACGGGGGGGACAACAGCCCCAGCATTTT. Using reference TRBV28 and TRBJ1-5 for the parts outside the CDR3, the full variable domain is DVKVTQSSRYLVKRTGEKVFLECVQDMDHENMFWYRQDPGLGLRLIYFSYDVKMKEKGDIPEGYSVSREKKERFSLILESASTNQTSMYLCASRRGGQQPQHFGDGTRLSIL.